This T cell receptor beta chain was profiled in a study of T cell responses to AZD1222 COVID-19 vaccine. Study-wide findings and caveats: Without day 14 samples, only post-peak T cell repertoires were studied. Among vaccine-associated CD4 TCRs, coverage spanned spike, with dominance at 160-218 and 743-854. Clonal diversity may have been underestimated in mostly white British donors.

Germline CDR1 is MRHNA and CDR2 is SNTAGT. After removal of 5 bases from V and 5 bases from J, the junction contained 10 bases not matched to a gene. This CDR3 is 16 amino acids long. TCRdb's copy holds only in-frame clones and misses some; the assay was immunoSEQ multiplex PCR. This repertoire shows approximately 150,000 clones, approximately 86% found once; its top ten account for about 5.4%. Worth noting for this clone: The antigen is unknown.

Pooling of second doses given at about 4 or about 12 weeks was done. The rearrangement uses TRBV6-4 and TRBJ2-3, with 10 bases that match TRBD2. The sample in question was peripheral blood, obtained 28 days after the second AZD1222 dose. This clonotype originated in an adult who received the AZD1222 COVID-19 vaccine. CDR3: CASSPASGRGVDTQYF. The CDR3 bases are TGTGCCAGCAGTCCGGCTAGCGGGAGAGGGGTAGATACGCAGTATTTT.